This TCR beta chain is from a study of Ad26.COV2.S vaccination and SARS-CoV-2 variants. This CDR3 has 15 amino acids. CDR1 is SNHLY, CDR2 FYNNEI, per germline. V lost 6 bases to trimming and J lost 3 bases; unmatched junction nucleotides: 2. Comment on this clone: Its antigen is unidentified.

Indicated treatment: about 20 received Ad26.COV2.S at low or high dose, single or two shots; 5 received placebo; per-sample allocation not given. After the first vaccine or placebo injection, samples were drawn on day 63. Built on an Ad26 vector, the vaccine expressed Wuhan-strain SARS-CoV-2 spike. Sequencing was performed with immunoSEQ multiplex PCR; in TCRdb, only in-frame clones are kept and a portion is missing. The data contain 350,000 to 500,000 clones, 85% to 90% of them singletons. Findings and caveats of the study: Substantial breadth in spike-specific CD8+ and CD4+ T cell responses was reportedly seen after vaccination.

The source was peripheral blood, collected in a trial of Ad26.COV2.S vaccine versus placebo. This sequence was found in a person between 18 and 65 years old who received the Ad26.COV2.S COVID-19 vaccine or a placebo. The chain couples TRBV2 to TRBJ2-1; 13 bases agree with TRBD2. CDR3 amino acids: CASSGLAGVYNEQFF. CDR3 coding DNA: TGTGCCAGCAGCGGACTAGCGGGAGTCTACAATGAGCAGTTCTTC.